This TCR beta chain was sequenced for a study of T cell repertoires in cytomegalovirus infection (dated by TCRdb to the late 2010s). Describing the broader study: Because public TCR beta signatures pointed to carriage of CMV infection together with the matching HLA type, the HLA type of each donor mattered for the analysis.

As to this clonotype: Its antigen is still unknown. Base qualities are not provided; no much larger clone lies one nucleotide away.

Overall results and qualifications from the work: Carriers of CMV infection plus the relevant HLA type were discriminated by the cumulative frequency of public TCR beta family members in the study cohort and in an independent approximately 400-donor cohort. The ex vivo response was dominated by HLA-C-restricted CMV-specific TCR beta clonotypes, and the single most frequent clonotype in two of eight donors was supplied by these HLA-C-restricted clonotypes.

Including cysteine and phenylalanine, the CDR3 has 12 amino acids. The read is trimmed to its CDR3 DNA, 36 bases read in frame from base 1. The CDR1 and CDR2 encoded by the germline V gene are SQVTM and ANQGSEA. Reads for this sample came from an Illumina HiSeq 1500. The public reads were reanalyzed by TCRdb: fastp trimming at Q25, MiXCR alignment, in-frame beta chains only. Rows with a matching CDR3 protein are joined into one entry that keeps the most common DNA and genes. Across this sample there are some 57,000 distinct CDR3 sequences, with more than 25% seen only once. The ten largest clones capture 60% to 80% of the sample.

The TCR comes from a human donor in good health (CMV status not recorded). Some clones in this sample may be carry-over from other donors' samples. Sequenced input: PBMCs, sequenced either directly or after in vitro stimulation (not recorded which). The chain links TRBV29-1 with TRBJ2-2; TRBD2 is perhaps the D gene, given 5 matching bases. CDR3 protein: CRSDLGSGELFF. The nucleotides are TGCAGGTCGGACTTAGGAAGCGGGGAGCTGTTTTTT.